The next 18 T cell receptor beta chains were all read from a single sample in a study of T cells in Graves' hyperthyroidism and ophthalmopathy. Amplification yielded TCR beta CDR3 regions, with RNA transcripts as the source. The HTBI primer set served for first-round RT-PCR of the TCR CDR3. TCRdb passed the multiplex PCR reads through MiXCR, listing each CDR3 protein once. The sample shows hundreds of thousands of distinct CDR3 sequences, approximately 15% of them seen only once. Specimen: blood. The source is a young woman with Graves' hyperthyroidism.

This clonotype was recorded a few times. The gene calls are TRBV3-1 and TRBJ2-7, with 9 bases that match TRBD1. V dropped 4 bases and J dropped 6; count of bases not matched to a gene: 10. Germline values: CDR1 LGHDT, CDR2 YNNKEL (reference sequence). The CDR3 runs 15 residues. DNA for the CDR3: TGTGCCAGCAGCCCCTCCGAGACAGGGGGGGGCGAGCAGTACTTC. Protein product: CASSPSETGGGEQYF.

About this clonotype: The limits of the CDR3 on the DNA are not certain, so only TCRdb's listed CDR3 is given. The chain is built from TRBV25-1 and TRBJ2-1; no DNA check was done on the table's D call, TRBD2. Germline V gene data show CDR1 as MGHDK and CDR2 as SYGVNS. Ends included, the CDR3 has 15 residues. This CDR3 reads CASSTSAGGQGEQFF.

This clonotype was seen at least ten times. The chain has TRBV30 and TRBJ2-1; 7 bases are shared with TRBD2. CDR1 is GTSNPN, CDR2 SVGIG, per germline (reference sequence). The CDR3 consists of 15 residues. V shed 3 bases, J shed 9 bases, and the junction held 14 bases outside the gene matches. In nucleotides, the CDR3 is TGTGCCTGGAGAAGTCTGGGCGGGAGTTACGGTGAGCAGTTCTTC. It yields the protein CAWRSLGGSYGEQFF.

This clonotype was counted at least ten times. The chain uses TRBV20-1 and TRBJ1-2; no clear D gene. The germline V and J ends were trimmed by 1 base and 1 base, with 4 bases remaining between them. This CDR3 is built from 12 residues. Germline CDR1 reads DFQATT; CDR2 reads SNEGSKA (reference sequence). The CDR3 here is CSARANNYGYTF. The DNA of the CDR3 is TGCAGTGCTAGAGCTAATAACTATGGCTACACCTTC.

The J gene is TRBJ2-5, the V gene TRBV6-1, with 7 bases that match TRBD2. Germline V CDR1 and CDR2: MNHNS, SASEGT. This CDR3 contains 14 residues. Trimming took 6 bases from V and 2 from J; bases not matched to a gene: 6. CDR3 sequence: CASRGPGLQETQYF. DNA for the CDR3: TGTGCCAGCAGGGGACCGGGACTACAAGAGACCCAGTACTTC.

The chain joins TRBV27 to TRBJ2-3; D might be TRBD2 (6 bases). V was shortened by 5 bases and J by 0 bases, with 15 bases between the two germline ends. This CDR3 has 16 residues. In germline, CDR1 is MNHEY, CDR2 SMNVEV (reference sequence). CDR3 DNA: TGTGCCAGCAGTAGGCTAGCGTGGGCTAGCACAGATACGCAGTATTTT. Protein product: CASSRLAWASTDTQYF.

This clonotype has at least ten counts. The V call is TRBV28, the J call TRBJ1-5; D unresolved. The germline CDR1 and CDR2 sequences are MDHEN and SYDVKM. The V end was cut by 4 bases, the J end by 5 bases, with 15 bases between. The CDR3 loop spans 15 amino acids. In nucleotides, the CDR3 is TGTGCCAGCAGTTACCCGCTATTCGGAGATCAGCCCCAGCATTTT. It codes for CASSYPLFGDQPQHF.

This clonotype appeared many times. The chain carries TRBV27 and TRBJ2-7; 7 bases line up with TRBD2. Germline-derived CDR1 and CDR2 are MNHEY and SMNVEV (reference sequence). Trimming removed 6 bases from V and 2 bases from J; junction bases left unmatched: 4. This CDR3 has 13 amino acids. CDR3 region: CASRRGYPYEQYF. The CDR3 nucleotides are TGTGCCAGCAGGCGGGGGTACCCCTACGAGCAGTACTTC.

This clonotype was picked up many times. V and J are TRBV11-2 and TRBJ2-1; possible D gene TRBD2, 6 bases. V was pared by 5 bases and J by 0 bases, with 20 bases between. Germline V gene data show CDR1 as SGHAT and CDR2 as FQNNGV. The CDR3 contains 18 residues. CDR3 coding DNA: TGTGCCAGCAGCCCAAATGGCCTAGCGTCCAGCTCCTACAATGAGCAGTTCTTC. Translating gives CASSPNGLASSSYNEQFF.

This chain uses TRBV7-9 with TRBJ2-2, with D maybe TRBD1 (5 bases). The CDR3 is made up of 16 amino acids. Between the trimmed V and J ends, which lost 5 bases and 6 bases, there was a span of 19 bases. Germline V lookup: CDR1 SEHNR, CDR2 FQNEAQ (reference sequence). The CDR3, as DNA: TGTGCCAGCAGCCCATCTGCAGGGTACATTCCCGGGGAGCTGTTTTTT. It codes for CASSPSAGYIPGELFF.

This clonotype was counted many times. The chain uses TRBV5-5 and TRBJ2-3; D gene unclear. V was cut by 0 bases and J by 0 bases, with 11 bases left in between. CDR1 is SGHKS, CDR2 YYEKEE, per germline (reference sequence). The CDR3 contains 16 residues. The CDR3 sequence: CASSLGHPISTDTQYF. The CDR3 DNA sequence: TGTGCCAGCAGCTTGGGACATCCGATCAGCACAGATACGCAGTATTTT.

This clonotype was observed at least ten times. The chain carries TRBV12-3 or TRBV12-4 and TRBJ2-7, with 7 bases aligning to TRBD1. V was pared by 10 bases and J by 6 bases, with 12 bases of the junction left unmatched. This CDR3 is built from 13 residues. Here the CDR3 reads CATSTGILVEQYF. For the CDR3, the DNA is TGTGCCACCTCGACAGGGATCCTTGTCGAGCAGTACTTC.

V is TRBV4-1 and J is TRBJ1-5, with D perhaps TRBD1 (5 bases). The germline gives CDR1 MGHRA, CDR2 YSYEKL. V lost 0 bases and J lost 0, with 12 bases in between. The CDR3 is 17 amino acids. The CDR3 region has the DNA TGCGCCAGCAGCCAAGAAACAGGTCTCTTTAGCAATCAGCCCCAGCATTTT. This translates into CASSQETGLFSNQPQHF.

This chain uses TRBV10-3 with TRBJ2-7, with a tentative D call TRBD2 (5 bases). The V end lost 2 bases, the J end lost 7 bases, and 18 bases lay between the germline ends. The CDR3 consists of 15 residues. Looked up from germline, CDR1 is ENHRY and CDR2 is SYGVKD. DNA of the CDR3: TGTGCCATCAGTGAGCCCCGGGCCCTTACGGGGGAGCAGTACTTC. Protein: CAISEPRALTGEQYF.

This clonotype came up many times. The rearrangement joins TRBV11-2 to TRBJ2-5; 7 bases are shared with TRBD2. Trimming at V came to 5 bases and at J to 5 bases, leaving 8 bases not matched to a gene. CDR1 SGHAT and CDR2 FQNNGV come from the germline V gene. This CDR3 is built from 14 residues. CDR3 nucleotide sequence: TGTGCCAGCAGCCCAGATCTAGCGGTGGAGACCCAGTACTTC. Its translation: CASSPDLAVETQYF.

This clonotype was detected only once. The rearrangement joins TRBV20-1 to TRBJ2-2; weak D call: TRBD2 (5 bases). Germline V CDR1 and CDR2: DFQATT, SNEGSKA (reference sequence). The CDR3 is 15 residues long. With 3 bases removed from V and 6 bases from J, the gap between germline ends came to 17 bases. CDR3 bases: TGCAGTGCTAGTAGTTTTGAGGGCCGCTCCGGGGAGCTGTTTTTT. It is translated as CSASSFEGRSGELFF.

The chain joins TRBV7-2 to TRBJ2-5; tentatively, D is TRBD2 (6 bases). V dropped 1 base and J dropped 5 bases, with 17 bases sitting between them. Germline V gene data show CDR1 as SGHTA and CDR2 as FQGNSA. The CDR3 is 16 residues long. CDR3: CASSLVVSGLLETQYF. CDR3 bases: TGTGCCAGCAGCTTAGTTGTTAGCGGCCTCCTGGAGACCCAGTACTTC. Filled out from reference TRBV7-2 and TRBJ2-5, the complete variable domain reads GAGVSQSPSNKVTEKGKDVELRCDPISGHTALYWYRQSLGQGLEFLIYFQGNSAPDKSGLPSDRFSAERTGGSVSTLTIQRTQQEDSAVYLCASSLVVSGLLETQYFGPGTRLLVL.

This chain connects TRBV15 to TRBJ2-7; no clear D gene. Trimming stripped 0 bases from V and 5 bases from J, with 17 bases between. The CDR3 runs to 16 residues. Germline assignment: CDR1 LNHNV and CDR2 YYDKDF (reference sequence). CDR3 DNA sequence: TGTGCCACCAGCAGAGATCGTAGGAAAGGCGGAAACGAGCAGTACTTC. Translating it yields CATSRDRRKGGNEQYF.